The 18 T cell receptor beta chains in this list originate from one sample, sequenced in a study of T cell responses to AZD1222 COVID-19 vaccine. Profiled with immunoSEQ multiplex PCR; TCRdb holds only in-frame clones, not every one. The sample holds about 72,000 clones, 87% seen once. The source material was peripheral blood, sampled on day 0 of AZD1222 vaccination. These receptor sequences come from an adult in good health.

This clone was picked up one time. CDR3 residues: CASSQEWGTGGYEQYF. CDR3 in DNA: TGCGCCAGCAGCCAAGAATGGGGGACAGGGGGCTACGAGCAGTACTTC. The J gene is TRBJ2-7, the V gene TRBV4-3, with 11 bases matching TRBD1. Germline V lookup: CDR1 LGHNA, CDR2 YSLEER. The CDR3 totals 16 residues. J was trimmed by 3 bases and V by 0 bases; bases with no gene match: 4.

The chain joins TRBV5-1 to TRBJ1-2, with a possible D match to TRBD1 (5 bases). The CDR3 consists of 16 residues. The V end lost 0 bases, the J end lost 1 base, and 13 bases lay between the germline ends. From germline, CDR1 is SGHRS and CDR2 YFSETQ. The CDR3 protein is CASSLAQGIGNYGYTF. CDR3 sequence (DNA): TGCGCCAGCAGCTTGGCCCAGGGAATCGGTAACTATGGCTACACCTTC. Using reference TRBV5-1 and TRBJ1-2 for the parts outside the CDR3, the full variable domain is KAGVTQTPRYLIKTRGQQVTLSCSPISGHRSVSWYQQTPGQGLQFLFEYFSETQRNKGNFPGRFSGRQFSNSRSEMNVSTLELGDSALYLCASSLAQGIGNYGYTFGSGTRLTVV.

V gene TRBV6-5 combines with J gene TRBJ1-4, with D tentatively TRBD1 (5 bases). The length of the CDR3 is 13 residues. The V end lost 6 bases, the J end lost 8 bases, and 13 bases lay between the germline ends. CDR1 MNHEY and CDR2 SVGAGI come from the germline V gene. The CDR3 loop is CASSRREGEKLFF. CDR3 DNA sequence: TGTGCCAGCAGCCGCCGAGAGGGGGAAAAACTGTTTTTT.

The rearrangement joins TRBV4-1 to TRBJ1-5; D is unclear. Germline V lookup: CDR1 MGHRA, CDR2 YSYEKL. The CDR3 runs 13 residues. Trimming removed 4 bases from V and 6 bases from J, with 10 bases in between. This CDR3 is CASSLQAAQPQHF. The CDR3 region has the DNA TGCGCCAGCAGCCTGCAAGCGGCTCAGCCCCAGCATTTT.

The chain couples TRBV4-2 to TRBJ1-2; D not resolved. Germline values: CDR1 LGHNA, CDR2 YNFKEQ. The CDR3 is made up of 11 amino acids. V was cut by 0 bases and J by 7 bases, with 3 bases left in between. The CDR3 DNA follows: TGTGCCAGCAGCCAAGATCTTGGCTACACCTTC. The encoded protein is CASSQDLGYTF.

The chain carries TRBV7-3 and TRBJ1-2, with 8 bases lining up with TRBD1. The CDR3 consists of 13 residues. The junction had 3 bases not matched to a gene; V was cut back by 3 bases and J by 6 bases. From germline, CDR1 is SGHTA and CDR2 FQGTGA. The CDR3 here is CASSFGQGNGYTF. In nucleotides, the CDR3 is TGTGCCAGCAGCTTCGGACAGGGTAATGGCTACACCTTC.

This clone showed up just once. The genes are TRBV2 and TRBJ1-1; tentatively, D is TRBD1 (6 bases). Between the trimmed V and J ends, which lost 5 bases and 8 bases, there was a span of 15 bases. The germline gives CDR1 SNHLY, CDR2 FYNNEI. CDR3 size: 13 residues. The CDR3 bases are TGTGCCAGCAGTAGACAGGAGCCAAACGAAGCTTTCTTT. Translating it yields CASSRQEPNEAFF. The full variable domain, in which reference TRBV2 and TRBJ1-1 provide the parts outside the CDR3, is EPEVTQTPSHQVTQMGQEVILRCVPISNHLYFYWYRQILGQKVEFLVSFYNNEISEKSEIFDDQFSVERPDGSNFTLKIRSTKLEDSAMYFCASSRQEPNEAFFGQGTRLTVV.

This clone was detected only a few times. The V call is TRBV5-6, the J call TRBJ2-2; D possibly corresponds to TRBD2 (5 bases). V was clipped by 3 bases and J by 4 bases, with 13 bases between them. Germline lookup yields CDR1 SGHDT and CDR2 YYEEEE. This CDR3 is 15 amino acids long. CDR3 nucleotides: TGTGCCAGCAGCTCGGCGGGTCGGGTCACCGGGGAGCTGTTTTTT. Protein product: CASSSAGRVTGELFF.

V gene TRBV10-2 combines with J gene TRBJ2-1; D is unclear. Trimming left V 1 base short and J 10 bases short, with 8 bases between. This CDR3 has 12 residues. Germline CDR1 and CDR2: WSHSY and SAAADI. The CDR3 region has the DNA TGCGCCAGCAGTGAGTGGCCGAACGAGCAGTTCTTC. Amino acids: CASSEWPNEQFF.

This clone appeared a few times. The rearrangement uses TRBV6-2 or TRBV6-3 and TRBJ2-3; no firm D call. The germline V gene encodes CDR1 MNHEY and CDR2 SVGEGT. Trimming took off 0 bases at V and 0 bases at J, with 4 bases between the two ends. The CDR3 consists of 14 residues. The CDR3 DNA reads as TGTGCCAGCAGTTACTCGACTAGCACAGATACGCAGTATTTT. Translated: CASSYSTSTDTQYF.

J is TRBJ1-2 and V is TRBV28, with 9 bases lining up with TRBD1. CDR1 and CDR2 (germline): MDHEN, SYDVKM. The CDR3 consists of 14 residues. Unmatched junction bases numbered 10, after V lost 6 bases and J lost 8 bases. The CDR3 nucleotides read TGTGCCAGCAGACCTAGGACAGGGGCGGGAGGCTACACCTTC. Its translation is CASRPRTGAGGYTF.

The CDR3 protein is CATSLNTEAFF. CDR3 nucleotide sequence: TGTGCCACCAGCTTGAACACTGAAGCTTTCTTT. The V and J genes are TRBV15 and TRBJ1-1; D gene unclear. Germline values: CDR1 LNHNV, CDR2 YYDKDF (reference sequence). V lost 5 bases and J 0 bases, leaving 1 base between the germline ends. This CDR3 contains 11 residues.

The V call is TRBV7-2, the J call TRBJ2-2, with 13 positions matching TRBD2. The CDR3 is made up of 16 amino acids. V lost 5 bases and J lost 9; bases outside the gene matches: 9. Germline CDR1 SGHTA, CDR2 FQGNSA. Here the CDR3 DNA reads TGTGCCAGCAGCCTGACTAGCGGGGGGCCCTCCAGGGAGCTGTTTTTT. It translates to CASSLTSGGPSRELFF.

V is TRBV5-1 and J is TRBJ2-3; TRBD2 matches at 10 bases. Losses at the gene ends were 4 bases for V and 4 bases for J; bases not matched to a gene: 6. Germline V gene sequence: CDR1 SGHRS, CDR2 YFSETQ. This CDR3 is built from 15 residues. The CDR3, as DNA: TGCGCCAGCAGCGAGACTAGCGGGTTTTCAGATACGCAGTATTTT. Residues: CASSETSGFSDTQYF.

The J gene is TRBJ2-3, the V gene TRBV10-3; 11 bases agree with TRBD2. The CDR3 is 16 residues long. V gave up 6 bases and J gave up 4 bases; unmatched junction bases: 9. Germline CDR1 is ENHRY and CDR2 is SYGVKD. The CDR3 nucleotides read TGTGCCATCAGCGCTAATAGCGGGGGGGCATCAGATACGCAGTATTTT. It is translated as CAISANSGGASDTQYF.

The sample holds a few counts of this clone. The V and J genes are TRBV6-2 or TRBV6-3 and TRBJ1-5; unclear D gene. Trimming took off 6 bases at V and 7 bases at J, with 19 bases between the two ends. Germline values: CDR1 MNHEY, CDR2 SVGEGT. The CDR3 totals 15 residues. As DNA, the CDR3 is TGTGCCAGCAGCCTTGGGGATAGCTCGAGCCAGCCCCAGCATTTT. This gives the protein CASSLGDSSSQPQHF.

The chain links TRBV7-9 to TRBJ2-2, with unresolved D. The length of the CDR3 is 14 residues. V dropped 2 bases and J dropped 6 bases, with 10 bases sitting between them. Germline CDR1 and CDR2: SEHNR and FQNEAQ (reference sequence). The CDR3 spells CASSLSAWAGELFF. CDR3 coding DNA: TGTGCCAGCAGCTTATCAGCATGGGCCGGGGAGCTGTTTTTT.

The V and J genes are TRBV13 and TRBJ2-7; D is possibly TRBD2 (6 bases). Between the trimmed V and J ends, which lost 2 bases and 6 bases, there was a span of 14 bases. Germline V gives CDR1 PRHDT, CDR2 FYEKMQ (reference sequence). The CDR3 length is 14 residues. CDR3 sequence: CASSLWAAEGEQYF. Here the CDR3 DNA reads TGTGCCAGCAGCTTATGGGCAGCGGAGGGCGAGCAGTACTTC.